Listed here are 8 T cell receptor beta chains from one sample, sequenced in a study of T cell responses to AZD1222 COVID-19 vaccine. Here immunoSEQ multiplex PCR was the method, and the copy in TCRdb shows in-frame clones only, minus some. The sample holds about 51,000 clones, about 90% seen once. This material consisted of peripheral blood, taken 28 days after the second AZD1222 dose. The receptors here all came from an adult who received the AZD1222 COVID-19 vaccine.

This sequence joins TRBV7-8 and TRBJ1-4; D uncertain. From germline, CDR1 is SGHVS and CDR2 FQNEAQ. The CDR3 is 14 residues long. Trimming removed 2 bases at V and 0 bases at J, with 4 bases between. In DNA, the CDR3 is TGTGCCAGCAGCTTAAGTACAACTAATGAAAAACTGTTTTTT. Protein: CASSLSTTNEKLFF. Complete variable domain (other parts from reference TRBV7-8 and TRBJ1-4): GAGVSQSPRYKVAKRGQDVALRCDPISGHVSLFWYQQALGQGPEFLTYFQNEAQLDKSGLPSDRFFAERPEGSVSTLKIQRTQQEDSAVYLCASSLSTTNEKLFFGSGTQLSVL.

The CDR3 DNA is TGCAGTGCTAGTCGGGAGTCATCTTACAATGAGCAGTTCTTC. As protein: CSASRESSYNEQFF. The genes are TRBV20-1 and TRBJ2-1; D might be TRBD2 (6 bases). Trimming took 3 bases from V and 4 from J, leaving 13 bases between them. Germline V gives CDR1 DFQATT, CDR2 SNEGSKA (reference sequence). This CDR3 region has 14 residues.

This chain joins TRBV5-4 and TRBJ1-6; D gene uncertain. Germline loops: CDR1 SGHNT, CDR2 YYREEE (reference sequence). V lost 0 bases and J lost 3, with 10 bases in between. This CDR3 is built from 16 residues. The CDR3 region is CASSLVPANYNSPLHF. The DNA of the CDR3 is TGTGCCAGCAGCTTGGTACCTGCCAACTATAATTCACCCCTCCACTTT.

The chain carries TRBV7-9 and TRBJ2-7; D gene unclear. The CDR3 spans 14 residues. V dropped 0 bases and J dropped 6 bases, with 12 bases sitting between them. Germline values: CDR1 SEHNR, CDR2 FQNEAQ (reference sequence). In DNA form, the CDR3 reads TGTGCCAGCAGCTTAGCCCATGACATTGGCGAGCAGTACTTC. It yields the protein CASSLAHDIGEQYF.

The V gene is TRBV7-7, the J gene TRBJ2-2; TRBD2 might be the D (5 bases). V lost 5 bases to trimming and J lost 1 base, with 14 bases between them. The CDR3 sequence is 16 residues long. The germline V gene has CDR1 SSHAT and CDR2 FNYEAQ (reference sequence). The CDR3 here is CASSRRADWNTGELFF. The CDR3 DNA reads TGTGCCAGCAGCCGACGGGCGGACTGGAACACCGGGGAGCTGTTTTTT.

The chain couples TRBV3-1 (or the pseudogene TRBV3-2) to TRBJ2-7, with D hard to call. Per the germline V gene, CDR1 is LGHDT and CDR2 is YNNKEL (reference sequence). The length of the CDR3 is 13 residues. The V end was cut by 1 base, the J end by 6 bases, with 10 bases between. The CDR3 sequence: CASSQVNLAEQYF. CDR3 nucleotide sequence: TGTGCCAGCAGCCAAGTTAACTTAGCCGAGCAGTACTTC.

The CDR3, as DNA: TGTGCCAGTATGGGAGAGCTCTATGGCTACACCTTC. Encoded protein: CASMGELYGYTF. The chain recombines TRBV19 with TRBJ1-2; no firm D call. This CDR3 has 12 amino acids. Germline CDR1 LNHDA, CDR2 SQIVND (reference sequence). V gave up 7 bases and J gave up 4 bases, with 10 bases separating them.

In regard to this clone: Other DNA variants within this sample encode the same CDR3. The rearrangement links TRBV18 to TRBJ2-1; 12 nucleotides match TRBD2. The CDR3 runs to 15 residues. Trimming at V came to 4 bases and at J to 4 bases, leaving 2 bases not matched to a gene. Germline V CDR1 and CDR2: KGHSH, LQKENI. The CDR3 spells CASSLLAGGYNEQFF. The CDR3 nucleotides read TGTGCCAGCTCACTACTAGCGGGAGGATACAATGAGCAGTTCTTC.